Below are 13 T cell receptor beta chains sequenced from a single sample in a study of beta chain features in type 1 diabetes. The whole isolated RNA underwent reverse transcription, so sequencing captured expressed TCRB transcripts. The protocol was immunoSEQ multiplex PCR, while the TCRdb copy is restricted to in-frame clones and leaves out a portion. The repertoire holds more than 350,000 clones, about an eighth seen once, with over 0.035% in the top ten. The sample taken for sequencing was naive CD4+ T cells from blood. These receptors were taken from a woman aged 18 to 35 in good health.

This clone showed up just a few times. This chain connects TRBV7-9 to TRBJ2-5; D remains unclear. CDR3 length equals 18 residues. Germline CDR1 reads SEHNR; CDR2 reads FQNEAQ (reference sequence). With 1 base removed from V and 2 bases from J, the gap between germline ends came to 20 bases. In DNA, the CDR3 is TGTGCCAGCAGCTTAGAGGTGGTTTCGGGCAACGATCAAGAGACCCAGTACTTC. Its protein product is CASSLEVVSGNDQETQYF.

This clone has just a few counts. V and J are TRBV2 and TRBJ1-2; D possibly corresponds to TRBD1 (5 bases). Germline V CDR1 and CDR2: SNHLY, FYNNEI. V was trimmed by 6 bases and J by 5 bases, leaving 10 bases between them. The CDR3 has 12 residues. The CDR3 nucleotides are TGTGCCAGCAGAGGGGACGTTTATGGCTACACCTTC. Its translation: CASRGDVYGYTF.

This chain uses TRBV29-1 with TRBJ2-1; weak D call: TRBD2 (6 bases). V was pared by 2 bases and J by 7 bases, with 12 bases between. Germline values: CDR1 SQVTM, CDR2 ANQGSEA. CDR3 length: 13 residues. The CDR3 DNA follows: TGCAGCGTTGAATTGGTTCGGGGGAATGAGCAGTTCTTC. Amino acid sequence: CSVELVRGNEQFF.

The CDR3 region is CASSPGGKAKNIQYF. The CDR3 DNA is TGCGCCAGCAGCCCCGGAGGCAAAGCCAAAAACATTCAGTACTTC. The chain is built from TRBV5-1 and TRBJ2-4; tentatively, D is TRBD2 (5 bases). Germline CDR1 is SGHRS and CDR2 is YFSETQ. The ends were cut back, 4 bases at V and 0 bases at J, with 11 bases in the middle. The CDR3 consists of 15 residues.

This clone was picked up a small number of times. This chain joins TRBV14 and TRBJ2-1; D is uncertain. CDR1 SGHDN and CDR2 FVKESK come from the germline V gene. CDR3 length: 18 amino acids. Between the trimmed V and J ends, which lost 0 bases and 0 bases, there was a span of 15 bases. CDR3 loop: CASSQDPWTSSSYNEQFF. The CDR3 DNA follows: TGTGCCAGCAGCCAAGATCCGTGGACCTCGAGCTCCTACAATGAGCAGTTCTTC.

The chain links TRBV6-1 to TRBJ2-7; 10 positions agree with TRBD1. Germline-derived CDR1 and CDR2 are MNHNS and SASEGT. The CDR3 has 13 amino acids. CDR3 protein: CASRTAWDRGQHV. CDR3 nucleotides: TGTGCCAGCAGAACCGCCTGGGACAGGGGACAGCACGTC.

This clone was seen only a few times. The V and J genes are TRBV27 and TRBJ1-1; no reliable D call. The V and J ends lost 6 bases and 2 bases respectively, with 13 bases between them. The germline gives CDR1 MNHEY, CDR2 SMNVEV (reference sequence). The CDR3 is made up of 14 amino acids. The CDR3 loop reads CASSTRSANTEAFF. The CDR3 nucleotides are TGTGCCAGCAGCACAAGAAGCGCCAACACTGAAGCTTTCTTT.

This clone has a handful of counts. This chain links TRBV7-8 with TRBJ2-3; D is possibly TRBD2 (5 bases). CDR3 length equals 15 residues. The germline gives CDR1 SGHVS, CDR2 FQNEAQ. Trimming removed 5 bases at V and 1 base at J, with 13 bases between. In DNA form, the CDR3 reads TGTGCCAGCAGCCGAAAACGGACTGGCACAGATACGCAGTATTTT. Its translation is CASSRKRTGTDTQYF.

CDR3 nucleotide sequence: TGTGCCAGCAGCTTAGTAAACTTGGAGCTGTTTTTT. It translates to CASSLVNLELFF. The gene calls are TRBV7-2 and TRBJ2-2; no clear D. The CDR3 totals 12 residues. Looked up from germline, CDR1 is SGHTA and CDR2 is FQGNSA. Deletions cut 1 base from V and 10 bases from J, with 7 bases between.

This rearrangement joins TRBV18 to TRBJ2-4, with D perhaps being TRBD1 or TRBD2 (5 bases each). The CDR3 has 16 residues. Germline V gene sequence: CDR1 KGHSH, CDR2 LQKENI. V lost 1 base, J lost 3 bases, and 13 bases lay in between. CDR3 nucleotide sequence: TGTGCCAGCTCACCACGGGGGTCAGGCTTCAAAAACATTCAGTACTTC. It codes for CASSPRGSGFKNIQYF.

This clone has a handful of counts. The chain carries TRBV27 and TRBJ2-1; D tentatively fits TRBD1 or TRBD2 (5 bases each). This CDR3 has 15 amino acids. Looked up from germline, CDR1 is MNHEY and CDR2 is SMNVEV (reference sequence). Trimming shortened V by 3 bases and J by 2 bases, and 11 bases separated the two germline ends. The CDR3 region has the DNA TGTGCCAGCAGTTTCGAGGGGCCGACCTACAATGAGCAGTTCTTC. Translating gives CASSFEGPTYNEQFF.

This clone was observed a few times. This chain links TRBV6-6 with TRBJ1-5; D perhaps matches TRBD1 (5 bases). This CDR3 contains 13 residues. V shed 8 bases and J shed 6 bases, with 14 bases lying between them. Germline V CDR1 and CDR2: MNHNY, SVGAGI (reference sequence). The CDR3 protein is CASGGGSGQPQHF. CDR3 coding DNA: TGTGCCAGCGGGGGAGGGTCGGGTCAGCCCCAGCATTTT.

The chain links TRBV28 to TRBJ2-5; no clear D gene. The CDR3 has 14 residues. The V gene lost 3 bases and the J gene lost 3 bases, with 11 bases spanning the gap. The V gene's germline CDR1 is MDHEN and CDR2 SYDVKM. In nucleotides, the CDR3 is TGTGCCAGCAGTTTTGGTTACAGCAAAGAGACCCAGTACTTC. Its protein is CASSFGYSKETQYF.